This paragraph covers one T cell receptor (beta chain) sequence. The antigen is not known. The data belong to a study of T cell repertoires in cytomegalovirus infection. Study observations and caveats: The ex vivo response was dominated by HLA-C-restricted CMV-specific TCR beta clonotypes.

One entry per CDR3 protein, called by TCRdb with MiXCR from the reads. There are some 220,000 distinct CDR3 sequences in the sample; around 6.2% occur only once, and under 7% lies in the top ten. Germline CDR1 reads MNHEY; CDR2 reads SMNVEV (reference sequence). V lost 6 bases and J lost 4, with 19 bases in between. This CDR3 spans 16 amino acids. The gene calls are TRBV27 and TRBJ1-5; tentatively, D is TRBD1 (6 bases). The specimen sequenced was PBMCs. The receptor was isolated from a human donor in good health (CMV status not recorded). Some clones in this sample may be carry-over from other donors' samples. The CDR3 region is CASSPTPTGNNQPQHF. The CDR3, as DNA: TGTGCCAGCAGCCCAACACCGACAGGAAATAATCAGCCCCAGCATTTT.